The entry below gives a single T cell receptor beta chain sequence along with its context. No antigen is known for it. The table came from immunoSEQ multiplex PCR; TCRdb's copy has only in-frame clones and leaves some out. The repertoire holds hundreds of thousands of clones, with about 95% as singletons. Cells designated naive CD8 were CD45RO-negative and were positively selected for CCR7, with terminally differentiated effector memory CD45RA+ cells excluded. Donors had no recently reported acute infections or vaccinations and were HIV-negative. Nashville, Tennessee was home to all donors, who were Caucasian adults. The V end lost 5 bases, the J end lost 5 bases, and 16 bases lay between the germline ends. From germline, CDR1 is MNHEY and CDR2 SMNVEV (reference sequence). The CDR3 spans 14 residues. This entry belongs to a study of shared clonotypes between healthy human individuals. Study summary: Aged between 18 and 49, the donors were a couple of women and a few men. General study results and limits: Clonotype sharing among donors was thought likely to change with sequencing depth.

The chain uses TRBV27 and TRBJ2-7; a weak D match, TRBD2 (6 bases). The sequence was collected from a woman in her twenties or thirties in good health. Sequenced: naive CD8+ T cells sorted from blood. The CDR3 DNA is TGTGCCAGCAGTACGGGACTGCTAGGGGACGAGCAGTACTTC. It translates to CASSTGLLGDEQYF.